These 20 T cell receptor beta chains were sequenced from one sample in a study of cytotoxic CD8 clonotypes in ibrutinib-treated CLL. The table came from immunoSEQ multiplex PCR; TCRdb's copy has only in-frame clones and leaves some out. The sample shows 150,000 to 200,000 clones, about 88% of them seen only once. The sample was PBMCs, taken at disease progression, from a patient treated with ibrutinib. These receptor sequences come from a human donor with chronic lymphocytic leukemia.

CDR3 loop: CASSWKREDLETQYF. In nucleotides, the CDR3 is TGTGCCAGCAGCTGGAAGCGGGAGGATTTAGAGACCCAGTACTTC. V is TRBV7-2 and J is TRBJ2-5; 9 bases align to TRBD2. V trimming: 4 bases; J trimming: 4 bases; junction bases outside the gene matches: 7. The CDR3 covers 15 residues. Germline V CDR1 and CDR2: SGHTA, FQGNSA.

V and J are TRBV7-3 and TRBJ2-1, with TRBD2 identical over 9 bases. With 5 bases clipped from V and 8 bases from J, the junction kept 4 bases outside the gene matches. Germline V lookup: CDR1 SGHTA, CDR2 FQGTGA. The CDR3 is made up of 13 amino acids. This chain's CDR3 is CASSPGTSYEQFF. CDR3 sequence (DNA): TGTGCCAGCAGCCCCGGGACTAGCTATGAGCAGTTCTTC.

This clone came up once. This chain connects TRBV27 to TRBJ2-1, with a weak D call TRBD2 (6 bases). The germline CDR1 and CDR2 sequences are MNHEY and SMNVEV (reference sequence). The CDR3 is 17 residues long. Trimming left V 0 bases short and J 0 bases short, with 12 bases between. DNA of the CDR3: TGTGCCAGCAGTTTATCCCCGACGGGACTCTCCTACAATGAGCAGTTCTTC. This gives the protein CASSLSPTGLSYNEQFF.

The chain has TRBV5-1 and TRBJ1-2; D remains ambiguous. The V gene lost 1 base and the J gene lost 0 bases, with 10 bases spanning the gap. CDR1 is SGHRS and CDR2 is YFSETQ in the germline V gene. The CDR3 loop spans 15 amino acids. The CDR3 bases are TGCGCCAGCAGCTTGTCGGGAAACTCTAACTATGGCTACACCTTC. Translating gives CASSLSGNSNYGYTF. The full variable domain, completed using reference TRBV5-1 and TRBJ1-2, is KAGVTQTPRYLIKTRGQQVTLSCSPISGHRSVSWYQQTPGQGLQFLFEYFSETQRNKGNFPGRFSGRQFSNSRSEMNVSTLELGDSALYLCASSLSGNSNYGYTFGSGTRLTVV.

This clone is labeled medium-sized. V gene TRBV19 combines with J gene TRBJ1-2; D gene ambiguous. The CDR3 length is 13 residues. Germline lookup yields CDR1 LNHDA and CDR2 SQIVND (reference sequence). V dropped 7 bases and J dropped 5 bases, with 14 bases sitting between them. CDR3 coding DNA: TGTGCCAGTACCCCCGGCCCCCTATATGGCTACACCTTC. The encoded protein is CASTPGPLYGYTF.

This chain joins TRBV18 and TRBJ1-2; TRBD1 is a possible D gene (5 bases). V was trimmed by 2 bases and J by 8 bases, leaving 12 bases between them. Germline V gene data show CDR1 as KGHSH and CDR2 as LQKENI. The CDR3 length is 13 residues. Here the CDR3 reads CASSPAQAKGYTF. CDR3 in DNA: TGTGCCAGCTCACCAGCACAGGCTAAGGGCTACACCTTC. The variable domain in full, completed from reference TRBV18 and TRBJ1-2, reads NAGVMQNPRHLVRRRGQEARLRCSPMKGHSHVYWYRQLPEEGLKFMVYLQKENIIDESGMPKERFSAEFPKEGPSILRIQQVVRGDSAAYFCASSPAQAKGYTFGSGTRLTVV.

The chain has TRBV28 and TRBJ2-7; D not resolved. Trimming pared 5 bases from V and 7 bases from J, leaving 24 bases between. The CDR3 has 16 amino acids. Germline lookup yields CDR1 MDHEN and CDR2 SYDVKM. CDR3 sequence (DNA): TGTGCCAGCAGTAAACCCCGGAGACAAAGCGCTAGGGAGCAGTACTTC. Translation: CASSKPRRQSAREQYF.

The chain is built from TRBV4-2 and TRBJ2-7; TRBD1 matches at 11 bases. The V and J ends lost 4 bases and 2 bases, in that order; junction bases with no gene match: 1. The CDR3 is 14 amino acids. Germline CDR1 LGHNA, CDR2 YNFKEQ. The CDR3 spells CASSPGQGAYEQYF. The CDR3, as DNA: TGTGCCAGCAGCCCGGGACAGGGGGCCTACGAGCAGTACTTC.

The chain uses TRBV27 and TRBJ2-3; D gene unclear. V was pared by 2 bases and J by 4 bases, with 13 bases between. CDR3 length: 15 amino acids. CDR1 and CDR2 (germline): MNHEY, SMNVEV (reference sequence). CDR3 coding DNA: TGTGCCAGCAGTTTACTAGGGCTAGGTGCAGATACGCAGTATTTT. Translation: CASSLLGLGADTQYF.

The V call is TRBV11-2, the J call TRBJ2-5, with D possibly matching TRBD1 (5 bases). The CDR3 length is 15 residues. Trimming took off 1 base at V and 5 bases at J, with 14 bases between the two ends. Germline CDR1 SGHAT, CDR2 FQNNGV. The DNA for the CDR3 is TGTGCCAGCAGCTTAGTTTATTTGGGGCTCGAGACCCAGTACTTC. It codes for CASSLVYLGLETQYF.

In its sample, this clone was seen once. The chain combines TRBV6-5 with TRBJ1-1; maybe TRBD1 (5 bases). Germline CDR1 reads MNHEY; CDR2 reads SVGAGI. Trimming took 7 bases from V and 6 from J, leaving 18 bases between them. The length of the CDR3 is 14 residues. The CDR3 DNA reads TGTGCCAGCACCCCCCATGGGGGAGGCGCTGAAGCTTTCTTT. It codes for CASTPHGGGAEAFF.

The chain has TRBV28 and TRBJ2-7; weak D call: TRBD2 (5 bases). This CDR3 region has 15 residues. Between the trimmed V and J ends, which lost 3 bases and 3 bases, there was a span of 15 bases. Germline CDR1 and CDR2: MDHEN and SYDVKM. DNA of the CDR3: TGTGCCAGCAGTTTGAGGGAAAAGACAATCTACGAGCAGTACTTC. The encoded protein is CASSLREKTIYEQYF.

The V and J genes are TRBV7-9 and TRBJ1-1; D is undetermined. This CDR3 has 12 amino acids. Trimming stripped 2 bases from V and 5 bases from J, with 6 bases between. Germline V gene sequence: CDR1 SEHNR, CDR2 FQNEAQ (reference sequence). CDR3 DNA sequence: TGTGCCAGCAGCTTACCTGGGACTGAAGCTTTCTTT. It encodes CASSLPGTEAFF.

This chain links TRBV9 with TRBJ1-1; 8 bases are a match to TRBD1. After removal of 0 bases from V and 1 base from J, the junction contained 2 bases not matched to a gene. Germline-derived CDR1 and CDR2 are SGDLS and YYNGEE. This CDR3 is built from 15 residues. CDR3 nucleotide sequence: TGTGCCAGCAGCGTAGAAGGACAGGGGAACACTGAAGCTTTCTTT. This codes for CASSVEGQGNTEAFF.

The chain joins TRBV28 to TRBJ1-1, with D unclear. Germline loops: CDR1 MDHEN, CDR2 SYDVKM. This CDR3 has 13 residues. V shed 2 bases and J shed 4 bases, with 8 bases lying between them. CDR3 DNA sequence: TGTGCCAGCAGTTTAGGGGTAGCCACTGAAGCTTTCTTT. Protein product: CASSLGVATEAFF.

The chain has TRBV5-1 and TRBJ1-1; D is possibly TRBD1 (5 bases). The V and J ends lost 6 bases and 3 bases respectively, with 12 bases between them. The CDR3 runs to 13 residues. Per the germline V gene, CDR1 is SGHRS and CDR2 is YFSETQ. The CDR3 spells CASTVDSDTEAFF. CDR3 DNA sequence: TGCGCCAGCACAGTCGACAGCGACACTGAAGCTTTCTTT.

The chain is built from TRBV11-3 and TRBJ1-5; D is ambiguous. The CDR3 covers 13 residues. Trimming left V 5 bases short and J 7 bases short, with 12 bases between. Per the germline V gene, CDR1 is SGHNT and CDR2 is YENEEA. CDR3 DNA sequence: TGTGCCAGCAGCCCCTCCCCAGGACAGCCCCAGCATTTT. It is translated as CASSPSPGQPQHF. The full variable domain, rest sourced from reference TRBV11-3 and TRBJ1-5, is EAGVVQSPRYKIIEKKQPVAFWCNPISGHNTLYWYLQNLGQGPELLIRYENEEAVDDSQLPKDRFSAERLKGVDSTLKIQPAELGDSAVYLCASSPSPGQPQHFGDGTRLSIL.

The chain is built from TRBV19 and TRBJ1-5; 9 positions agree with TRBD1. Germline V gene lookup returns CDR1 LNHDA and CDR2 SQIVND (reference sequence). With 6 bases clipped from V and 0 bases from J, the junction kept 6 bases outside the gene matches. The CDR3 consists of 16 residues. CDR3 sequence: CASSSDRGNSNQPQHF. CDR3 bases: TGTGCCAGTAGCTCGGACAGGGGAAATAGCAATCAGCCCCAGCATTTT.

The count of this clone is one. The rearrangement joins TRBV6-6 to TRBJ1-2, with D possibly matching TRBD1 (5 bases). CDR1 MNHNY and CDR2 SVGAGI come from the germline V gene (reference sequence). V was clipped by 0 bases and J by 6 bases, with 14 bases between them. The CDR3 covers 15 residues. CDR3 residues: CASSYSGREAHGYTF. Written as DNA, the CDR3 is TGTGCCAGCAGTTACTCGGGACGAGAAGCGCATGGCTACACCTTC.

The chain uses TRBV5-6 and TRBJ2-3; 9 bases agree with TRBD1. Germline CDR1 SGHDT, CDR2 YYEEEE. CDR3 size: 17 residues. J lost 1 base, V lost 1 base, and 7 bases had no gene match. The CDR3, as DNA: TGTGCCAGCAGCTTGATGACAGGGGGGGTTCGCACAGATACGCAGTATTTT. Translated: CASSLMTGGVRTDTQYF.